The next 10 T cell receptor beta chains were all read from a single sample in a study of T cell repertoires in cytomegalovirus infection. In TCRdb, the reads were re-called with MiXCR into one record per CDR3 protein. This table has around 450,000 distinct CDR3 sequences, approximately 32% appearing once. The sample was PBMCs. The receptors were gathered from a human donor in good health (CMV status not recorded). Some clones in this sample may be carry-over from other donors' samples.

This clonotype has just a few counts. The chain carries TRBV29-1 and TRBJ1-1; D unclear. Trimming cost V 2 bases and J 2 bases, with 12 bases left between them. Germline loops: CDR1 SQVTM, CDR2 ANQGSEA. This CDR3 comprises 14 residues. The CDR3 reads CSVETATLNTEAFF. The CDR3 bases are TGCAGCGTTGAAACAGCTACCTTAAACACTGAAGCTTTCTTT.

CDR3 bases: TGTGCCAGTACCCTAGGACAGCCTGTCTCTGGGGCCAACGTCCTGACTTTC. Translation: CASTLGQPVSGANVLTF. The genes are TRBV19 and TRBJ2-6, with a weak D call TRBD1 (6 bases). With 7 bases removed from V and 0 bases from J, the gap between germline ends came to 16 bases. The germline CDR1 and CDR2 sequences are LNHDA and SQIVND (reference sequence). The CDR3 extends over 17 amino acids.

In nucleotides, the CDR3 is TGTGCCAGCAGCCGAAAGGTCGGAGCCACCTACAATGAGCAGTTCTTC. Encoded protein: CASSRKVGATYNEQFF. The chain couples TRBV7-2 to TRBJ2-1; D is ambiguous. The CDR3 has 16 residues. V was trimmed by 5 bases and J by 2 bases, leaving 16 bases between them. Germline V gives CDR1 SGHTA, CDR2 FQGNSA. Supplemented by reference TRBV7-2 and TRBJ2-1, the full variable domain reads GAGVSQSPSNKVTEKGKDVELRCDPISGHTALYWYRQSLGQGLEFLIYFQGNSAPDKSGLPSDRFSAERTGGSVSTLTIQRTQQEDSAVYLCASSRKVGATYNEQFFGPGTRLTVL.

The rearrangement links TRBV11-1 to TRBJ2-5; D is perhaps TRBD1 (5 bases). This CDR3 contains 13 residues. Trimming took 7 bases from V and 1 from J, leaving 10 bases between them. The germline gives CDR1 SGHAT, CDR2 FQDESV (reference sequence). The chain's CDR3 is CASTVRGQETQYF. CDR3 sequence (DNA): TGTGCCAGCACCGTAAGGGGCCAAGAGACCCAGTACTTC.

A few counts support this clonotype. V gene TRBV13 combines with J gene TRBJ1-2, with D unresolved. V was shortened by 3 bases and J by 3 bases, with 20 bases between the two germline ends. Germline V gene data show CDR1 as PRHDT and CDR2 as FYEKMQ (reference sequence). The CDR3 is 17 residues long. CDR3 bases: TGTGCCAGCAGCTTCCCAGGAGGCCGTGGGGTGGACTATGGCTACACCTTC. As protein: CASSFPGGRGVDYGYTF.

This clonotype showed up many times. The chain employs TRBV7-8 and TRBJ1-4; D unresolved. Trimming took off 6 bases at V and 5 bases at J, with 13 bases between the two ends. The CDR3 has 14 amino acids. Germline V gives CDR1 SGHVS, CDR2 FQNEAQ. The CDR3 region is CASSPDRRNEKLFF. CDR3 DNA: TGTGCCAGCAGTCCTGATAGGAGAAATGAAAAACTGTTTTTT.

The chain recombines TRBV12-3 or TRBV12-4 with TRBJ2-5; the D is unclear. The CDR3 extends over 14 amino acids. V was shortened by 7 bases and J by 4 bases, with 16 bases between the two germline ends. In nucleotides, the CDR3 is TGTGCCAGCATTTTTAGGTCTGCCGGAGAGACCCAGTACTTC. Translated: CASIFRSAGETQYF.

The chain carries TRBV6-2 or TRBV6-3 and TRBJ2-7, with D perhaps assigned TRBD1 or TRBD2 (6 bases each). CDR1 is MNHEY, CDR2 SVGEGT, per germline. The CDR3 totals 14 residues. Trimming stripped 5 bases from V and 6 bases from J, with 17 bases between. In DNA form, the CDR3 reads TGTGCCAGCAGTCTCACCTTGGGGGGCGGCGAGCAGTACTTC. Amino acids: CASSLTLGGGEQYF.

This clonotype was observed many times. The chain carries TRBV12-3 or TRBV12-4 and TRBJ2-5; 9 positions agree with TRBD1. The CDR3 extends over 15 amino acids. V shed 6 bases and J 5 bases; nucleotides not matched to a gene: 10. DNA of the CDR3: TGTGCCAGCAGCACACCGGGACAGGGAGGGGAGACCCAGTACTTC. Its protein product is CASSTPGQGGETQYF.

This clonotype was seen only once. CDR3: CASSLGITYETYF. The CDR3 DNA is TGTGCCAGCAGCCTAGGGATAACCTACGAGACTTACTTC. J is TRBJ2-7 and V is TRBV6-2 or TRBV6-3; D is undetermined. The germline gives CDR1 MNHEY, CDR2 SVGEGT. V lost 6 bases and J lost 13, with 22 bases in between. This CDR3 has 13 amino acids.